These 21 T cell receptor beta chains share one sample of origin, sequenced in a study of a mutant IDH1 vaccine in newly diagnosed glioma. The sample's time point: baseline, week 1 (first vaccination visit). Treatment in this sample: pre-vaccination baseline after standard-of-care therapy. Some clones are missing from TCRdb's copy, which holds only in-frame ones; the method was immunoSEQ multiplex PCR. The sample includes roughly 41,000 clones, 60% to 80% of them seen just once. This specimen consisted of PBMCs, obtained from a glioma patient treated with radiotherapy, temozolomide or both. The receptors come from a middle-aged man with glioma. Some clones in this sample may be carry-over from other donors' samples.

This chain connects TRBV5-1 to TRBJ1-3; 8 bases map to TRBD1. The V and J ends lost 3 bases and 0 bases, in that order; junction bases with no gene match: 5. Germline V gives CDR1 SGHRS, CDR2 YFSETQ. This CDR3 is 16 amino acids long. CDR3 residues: CASSWQGAISGNTIYF. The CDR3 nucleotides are TGCGCCAGCAGCTGGCAGGGGGCCATCTCTGGAAACACCATATATTTT.

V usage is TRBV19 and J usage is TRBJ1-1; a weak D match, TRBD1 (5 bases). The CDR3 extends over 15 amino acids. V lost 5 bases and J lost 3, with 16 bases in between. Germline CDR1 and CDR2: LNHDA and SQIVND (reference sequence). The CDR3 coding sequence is TGTGCCAGTAGTCTCGCCGGGACGGATTACACTGAAGCTTTCTTT. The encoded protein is CASSLAGTDYTEAFF.

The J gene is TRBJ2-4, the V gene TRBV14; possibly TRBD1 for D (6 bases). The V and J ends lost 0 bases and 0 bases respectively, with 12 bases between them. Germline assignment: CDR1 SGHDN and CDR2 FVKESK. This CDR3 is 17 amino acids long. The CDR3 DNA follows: TGTGCCAGCAGCCAAGAATCCAGGGGCTTAGCCAAAAACATTCAGTACTTC. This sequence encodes CASSQESRGLAKNIQYF.

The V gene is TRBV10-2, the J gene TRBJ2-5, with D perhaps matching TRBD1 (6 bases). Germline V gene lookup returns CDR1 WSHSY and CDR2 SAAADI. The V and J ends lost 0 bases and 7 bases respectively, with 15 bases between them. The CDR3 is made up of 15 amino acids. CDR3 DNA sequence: TGCGCCAGCAGTGAGTCCGGACAGTCCGGAGGGACCCAGTACTTC. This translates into CASSESGQSGGTQYF.

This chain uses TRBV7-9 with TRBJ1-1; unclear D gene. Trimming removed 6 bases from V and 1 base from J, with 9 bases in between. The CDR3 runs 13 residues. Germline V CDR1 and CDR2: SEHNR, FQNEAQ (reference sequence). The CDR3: CASRKTSNTEAFF. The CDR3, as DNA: TGTGCCAGCAGGAAGACATCGAACACTGAAGCTTTCTTT.

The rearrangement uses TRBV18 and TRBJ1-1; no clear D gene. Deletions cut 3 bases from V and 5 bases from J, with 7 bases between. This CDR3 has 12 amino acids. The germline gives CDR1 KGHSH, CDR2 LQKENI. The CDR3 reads CASSPLRTEAFF. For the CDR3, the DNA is TGTGCCAGCTCACCTTTGAGGACTGAAGCTTTCTTT.

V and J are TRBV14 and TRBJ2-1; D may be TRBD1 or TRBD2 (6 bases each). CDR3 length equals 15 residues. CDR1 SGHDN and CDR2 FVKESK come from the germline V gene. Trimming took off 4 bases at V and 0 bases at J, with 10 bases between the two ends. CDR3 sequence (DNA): TGTGCCAGCAGCCCGGGGGCTCGCTCCTACAATGAGCAGTTCTTC. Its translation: CASSPGARSYNEQFF.

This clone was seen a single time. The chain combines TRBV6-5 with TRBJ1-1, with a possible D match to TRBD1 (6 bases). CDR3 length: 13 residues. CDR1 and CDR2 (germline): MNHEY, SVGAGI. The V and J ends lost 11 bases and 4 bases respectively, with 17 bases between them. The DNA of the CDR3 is TGTGCCTCACGTCGGGGGCGCGGCACTGAAGCTTTCTTT. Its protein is CASRRGRGTEAFF.

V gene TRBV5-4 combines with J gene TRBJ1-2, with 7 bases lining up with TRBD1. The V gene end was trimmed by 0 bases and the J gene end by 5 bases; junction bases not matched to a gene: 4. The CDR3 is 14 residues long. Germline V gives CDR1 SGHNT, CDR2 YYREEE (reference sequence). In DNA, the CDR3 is TGTGCCAGCAGCTTGGACGCAGGGGGGTATGGCTACACCTTC. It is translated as CASSLDAGGYGYTF.

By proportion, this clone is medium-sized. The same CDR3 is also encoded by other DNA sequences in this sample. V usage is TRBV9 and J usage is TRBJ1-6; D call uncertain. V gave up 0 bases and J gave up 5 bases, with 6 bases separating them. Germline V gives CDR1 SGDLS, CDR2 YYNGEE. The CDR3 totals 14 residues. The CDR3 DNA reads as TGTGCCAGCAGCGTAGAAGGGAATAATTCACCCCTCCACTTT. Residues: CASSVEGNNSPLHF.

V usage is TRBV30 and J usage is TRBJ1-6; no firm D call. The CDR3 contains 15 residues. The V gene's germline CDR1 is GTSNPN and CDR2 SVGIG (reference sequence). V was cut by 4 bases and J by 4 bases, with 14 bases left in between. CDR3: CAWTGRAFYNSPLHF. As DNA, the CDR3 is TGTGCCTGGACAGGACGGGCCTTTTATAATTCACCCCTCCACTTT.

The CDR3 DNA is TGTGCCAGCAGTGCTTACCGGGGCCCAGAGTACCAAGAGACCCAGTACTTC. This codes for CASSAYRGPEYQETQYF. The V call is TRBV25-1, the J call TRBJ2-5; D possibly uses TRBD1 or TRBD2 (5 bases each). Germline V gene lookup returns CDR1 MGHDK and CDR2 SYGVNS. The V and J ends lost 4 bases and 0 bases respectively, with 18 bases between them. The CDR3 length is 17 residues.

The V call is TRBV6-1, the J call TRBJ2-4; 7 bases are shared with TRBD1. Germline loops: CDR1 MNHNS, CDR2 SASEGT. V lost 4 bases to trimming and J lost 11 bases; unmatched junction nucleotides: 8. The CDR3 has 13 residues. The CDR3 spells CASSGGTVGVQYF. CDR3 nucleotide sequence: TGTGCCAGCAGTGGGGGGACAGTGGGAGTTCAGTACTTC.

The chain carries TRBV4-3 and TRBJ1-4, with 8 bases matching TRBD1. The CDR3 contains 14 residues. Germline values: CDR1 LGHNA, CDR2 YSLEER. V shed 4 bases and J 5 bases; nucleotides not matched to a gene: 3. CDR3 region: CASSLRTGNEKLFF. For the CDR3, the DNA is TGCGCCAGCAGCCTCAGGACAGGGAATGAAAAACTGTTTTTT.

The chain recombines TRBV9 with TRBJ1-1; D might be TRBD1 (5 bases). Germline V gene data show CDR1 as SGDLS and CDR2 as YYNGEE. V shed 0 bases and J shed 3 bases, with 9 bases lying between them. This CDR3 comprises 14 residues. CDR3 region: CASSVVQGDTEAFF. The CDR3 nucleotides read TGTGCCAGCAGCGTAGTGCAGGGCGACACTGAAGCTTTCTTT.

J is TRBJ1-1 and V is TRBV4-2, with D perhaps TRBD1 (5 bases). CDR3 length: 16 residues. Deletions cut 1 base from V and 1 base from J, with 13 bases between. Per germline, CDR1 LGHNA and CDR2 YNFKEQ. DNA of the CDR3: TGTGCCAGCAGCCAAGCTAGTGGGGGGGGGAACACTGAAGCTTTCTTT. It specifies CASSQASGGGNTEAFF.

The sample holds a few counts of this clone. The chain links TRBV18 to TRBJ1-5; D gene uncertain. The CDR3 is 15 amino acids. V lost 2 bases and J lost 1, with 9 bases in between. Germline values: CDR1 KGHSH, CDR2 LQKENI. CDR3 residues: CASSPSEASNQPQHF. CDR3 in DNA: TGTGCCAGCTCACCATCCGAAGCCAGCAATCAGCCCCAGCATTTT.

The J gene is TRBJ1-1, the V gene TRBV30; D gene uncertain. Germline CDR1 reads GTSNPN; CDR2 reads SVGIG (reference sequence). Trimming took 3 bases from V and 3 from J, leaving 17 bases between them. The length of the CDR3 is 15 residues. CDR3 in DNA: TGTGCCTGGAGCAAAAGTGGACGGCAGGACACTGAAGCTTTCTTT. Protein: CAWSKSGRQDTEAFF.

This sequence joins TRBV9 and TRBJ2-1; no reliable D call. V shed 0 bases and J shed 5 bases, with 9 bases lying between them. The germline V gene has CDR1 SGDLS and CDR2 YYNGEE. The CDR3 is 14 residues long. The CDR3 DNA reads TGTGCCAGCAGCGTAGAGGGCCAAAACAATGAGCAGTTCTTC. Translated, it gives CASSVEGQNNEQFF. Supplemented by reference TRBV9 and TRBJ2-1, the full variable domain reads DSGVTQTPKHLITATGQRVTLRCSPRSGDLSVYWYQQSLDQGLQFLIQYYNGEERAKGNILERFSAQQFPDLHSELNLSSLELGDSALYFCASSVEGQNNEQFFGPGTRLTVL.

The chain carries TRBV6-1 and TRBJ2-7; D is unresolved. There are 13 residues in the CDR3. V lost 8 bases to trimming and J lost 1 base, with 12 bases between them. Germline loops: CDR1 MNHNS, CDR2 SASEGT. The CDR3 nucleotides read TGTGCCAGCTCCCCCGGGTCGTCCTACGAGCAGTACTTC. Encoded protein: CASSPGSSYEQYF.

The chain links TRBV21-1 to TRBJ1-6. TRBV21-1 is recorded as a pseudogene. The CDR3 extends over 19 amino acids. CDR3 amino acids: CARPHFFPLRKGSNSPLHF. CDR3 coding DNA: TGTGCCAGGCCTCATTTCTTCCCTCTCCGTAAGGGTTCTAATTCACCCCTCCACTTT.